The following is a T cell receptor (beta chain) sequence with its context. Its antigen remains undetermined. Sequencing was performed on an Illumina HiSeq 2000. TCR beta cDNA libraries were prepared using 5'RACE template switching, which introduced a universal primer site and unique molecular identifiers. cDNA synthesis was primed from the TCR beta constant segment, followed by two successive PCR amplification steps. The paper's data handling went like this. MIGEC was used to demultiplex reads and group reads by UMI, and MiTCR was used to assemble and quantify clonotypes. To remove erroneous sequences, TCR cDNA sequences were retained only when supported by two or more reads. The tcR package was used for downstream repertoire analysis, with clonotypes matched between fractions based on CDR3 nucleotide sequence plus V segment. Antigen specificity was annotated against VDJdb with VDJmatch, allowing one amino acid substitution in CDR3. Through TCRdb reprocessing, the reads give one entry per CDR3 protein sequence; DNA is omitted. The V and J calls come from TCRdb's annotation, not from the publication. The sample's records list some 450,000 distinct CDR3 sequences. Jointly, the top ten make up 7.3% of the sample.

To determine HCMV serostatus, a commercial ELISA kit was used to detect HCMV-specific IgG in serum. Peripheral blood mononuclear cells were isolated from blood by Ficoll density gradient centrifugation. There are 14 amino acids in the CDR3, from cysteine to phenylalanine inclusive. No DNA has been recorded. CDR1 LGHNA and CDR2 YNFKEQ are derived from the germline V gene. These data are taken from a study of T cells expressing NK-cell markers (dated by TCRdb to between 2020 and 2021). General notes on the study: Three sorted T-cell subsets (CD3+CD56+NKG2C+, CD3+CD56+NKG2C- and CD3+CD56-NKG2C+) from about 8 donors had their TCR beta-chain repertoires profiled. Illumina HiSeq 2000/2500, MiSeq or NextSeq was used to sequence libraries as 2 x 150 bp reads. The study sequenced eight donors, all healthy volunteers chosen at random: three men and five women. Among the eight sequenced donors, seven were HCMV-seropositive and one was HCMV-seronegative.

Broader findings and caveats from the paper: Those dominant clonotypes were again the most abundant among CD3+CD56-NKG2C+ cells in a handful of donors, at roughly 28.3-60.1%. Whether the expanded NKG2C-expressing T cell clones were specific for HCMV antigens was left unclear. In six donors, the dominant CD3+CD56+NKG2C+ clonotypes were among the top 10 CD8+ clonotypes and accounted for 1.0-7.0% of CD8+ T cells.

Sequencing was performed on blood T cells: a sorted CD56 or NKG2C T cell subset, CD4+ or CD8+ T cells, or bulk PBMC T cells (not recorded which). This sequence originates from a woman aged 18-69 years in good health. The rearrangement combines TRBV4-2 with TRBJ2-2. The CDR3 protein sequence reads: CASSQESATGELFF.